These 9 T cell receptor beta chains share one sample of origin, sequenced in a study of cytomegalovirus exposure and HLA in healthy donors. PCR was performed using 60 Vbeta and 13 Jbeta primers. Assay: immunoSEQ multiplex PCR; the TCRdb copy retains only in-frame clones and omits some. The top ten clones hold 4.5% to 5% of a sample with around 150,000 clones, over 60% of them seen once. The material sequenced was PBMCs. The receptor source for this set is a woman aged 45-59 years in good health and CMV-seronegative.

This clone occurred a few times. This sequence joins TRBV6-5 and TRBJ1-2; D remains unclear. V shed 5 bases and J shed 3 bases, with 16 bases lying between them. CDR3 size: 15 residues. From germline, CDR1 is MNHEY and CDR2 SVGAGI. DNA of the CDR3: TGTGCCAGCAGTACTCTGGGTCGGGGTGACTATGGCTACACCTTC. This codes for CASSTLGRGDYGYTF.

The rearrangement links TRBV11-2 to TRBJ1-3; TRBD1 matches 9 bases. The CDR3 covers 17 residues. V lost 0 bases to trimming and J lost 4 bases; unmatched junction nucleotides: 7. CDR1 and CDR2 from the germline V gene are SGHAT and FQNNGV. The CDR3 sequence: CASSLDLQGAMGNTIYF. DNA of the CDR3: TGTGCCAGCAGCTTAGATTTACAGGGGGCGATGGGAAACACCATATATTTT.

The chain uses TRBV9 and TRBJ2-2, with a tentative D call TRBD1 (5 bases). Germline CDR1 is SGDLS and CDR2 is YYNGEE. Trimming cost V 5 bases and J 2 bases, with 10 bases left between them. There are 14 residues in the CDR3. This CDR3 reads CASRGLPNTGELFF. The CDR3 coding sequence is TGTGCCAGCAGGGGGCTACCCAACACCGGGGAGCTGTTTTTT.

The chain links TRBV4-1 to TRBJ1-4; D uncertain. V was pared by 1 base and J by 8 bases, with 17 bases between. Germline assignment: CDR1 MGHRA and CDR2 YSYEKL. The CDR3 extends over 16 amino acids. In DNA, the CDR3 is TGCGCCAGCAGCCAAGGAGGAGTTCAAGGAGACGAAAAACTGTTTTTT. It encodes CASSQGGVQGDEKLFF.

The V and J genes are TRBV4-2 and TRBJ1-5; a possible D gene is TRBD1 (5 bases). Germline V gene sequence: CDR1 LGHNA, CDR2 YNFKEQ. CDR3 size: 18 residues. V shed 0 bases and J shed 2 bases, with 17 bases lying between them. In DNA, the CDR3 is TGTGCCAGCAGCCAAGACACCGGGGGGACCGGGGGCAATCAGCCCCAGCATTTT. Encoded protein: CASSQDTGGTGGNQPQHF.

The V call is TRBV30, the J call TRBJ1-4, with D possibly being TRBD1 (6 bases). The ends were cut back, 2 bases at V and 6 bases at J, with 16 bases in the middle. The germline V gene encodes CDR1 GTSNPN and CDR2 SVGIG (reference sequence). The CDR3 covers 15 residues. The CDR3 region has the DNA TGTGCCTGGAGTAATGGGGGACACGGGGATGAAAAACTGTTTTTT. It yields the protein CAWSNGGHGDEKLFF.

The CDR3 sequence: CASSPQGAYHTEAFF. The CDR3, as DNA: TGCGCCAGCAGCCCCCAGGGGGCATATCACACTGAAGCTTTCTTT. The chain has TRBV4-3 and TRBJ1-1; 8 nucleotides line up with TRBD1. The V and J ends lost 4 bases and 3 bases, in that order; junction bases with no gene match: 7. The CDR3 has 15 amino acids. The germline V gene has CDR1 LGHNA and CDR2 YSLEER.

This rearrangement joins TRBV4-2 to TRBJ2-6; no firm D call. CDR3 length equals 16 residues. V was cut by 1 base and J by 0 bases, with 7 bases left in between. The germline gives CDR1 LGHNA, CDR2 YNFKEQ. The DNA of the CDR3 is TGTGCCAGCAGCCAAGTCTCGAGCTCTGGGGCCAACGTCCTGACTTTC. As protein: CASSQVSSSGANVLTF.

This rearrangement joins TRBV10-3 to TRBJ1-2; 8 bases map to TRBD1. Germline assignment: CDR1 ENHRY and CDR2 SYGVKD. The CDR3 has 12 residues. The trim removed 6 bases at V and 3 bases at J, leaving 0 bases unmatched. CDR3 in DNA: TGTGCCATCAGACAGGGGGACTATGGCTACACCTTC. Residues: CAIRQGDYGYTF.